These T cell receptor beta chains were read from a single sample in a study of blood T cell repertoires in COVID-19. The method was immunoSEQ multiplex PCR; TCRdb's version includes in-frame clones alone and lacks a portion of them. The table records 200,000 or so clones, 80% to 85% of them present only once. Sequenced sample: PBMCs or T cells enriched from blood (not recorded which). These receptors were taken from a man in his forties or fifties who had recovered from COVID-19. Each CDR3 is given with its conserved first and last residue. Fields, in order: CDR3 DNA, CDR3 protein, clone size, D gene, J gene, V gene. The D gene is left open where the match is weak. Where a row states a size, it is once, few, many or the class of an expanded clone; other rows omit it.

TGTGCCAGCAGTGAGGACAGGGGGTATGGCTACACCTTC	CASSEDRGYGYTF	NA	TRBD1	TRBJ1-2	TRBV2
TGTGCCAGCAGTCCTCTCCGTTGGGGGGTTGCCCAAGAGACCCAGTACTTC	CASSPLRWGVAQETQYF	NA	NA	TRBJ2-5	TRBV27
TGCGCCAGCAGCTCCCGACAGGGGGAGACTGAAGCTTTCTTT	CASSSRQGETEAFF	NA	TRBD1	TRBJ1-1	TRBV5-1
TGTGCCTGGGCCGGGACAGGGGGACGATCACCCCTCCACTTT	CAWAGTGGRSPLHF	NA	TRBD1	TRBJ1-6	TRBV30
TGTGCCATCCATGGGCTGGAGGATACTAACTATGGCTACACCTTC	CAIHGLEDTNYGYTF	NA	NA	TRBJ1-2	TRBV10-3
TGTGCCAGCAGCCAGAGACTAGTAGGGCCCTACGAGCAGTACTTC	CASSQRLVGPYEQYF	NA	NA	TRBJ2-7	TRBV11-2
TGCGCCAGCAGCCTGCAACCCGGGACAGGGAGATACGAGCAGTACTTC	CASSLQPGTGRYEQYF	NA	TRBD1	TRBJ2-7	TRBV5-1
TGTGCCAGCAGCTTCTCCGACAGGCTCAATTCACCCCTCCACTTT	CASSFSDRLNSPLHF	NA	NA	TRBJ1-6	TRBV7-9
TGTGCCAGCAGCGCCCGGTGGGGCGGTGGTGAAAAACTGTTTTTT	CASSARWGGGEKLFF	NA	NA	TRBJ1-4	TRBV9
TGTGCCAGCAGCGTTATGGCCAACACAGATACGCAGTATTTT	CASSVMANTDTQYF	NA	NA	TRBJ2-3	TRBV11-1
TGTGCCAGCAGCCTTCGACCGGACAGCTACAATGAGCAGTTCTTC	CASSLRPDSYNEQFF	NA	NA	TRBJ2-1	TRBV9
TGTGCCAGCCGCGTGACAGGGGATAGGGAAAAACTGTTTTTT	CASRVTGDREKLFF	once	TRBD1	TRBJ1-4	TRBV5-5
TGCGCCAGCAGCCAAGAGTCGCTCCGGCGGTATACTAATGAAAAACTGTTTTTT	CASSQESLRRYTNEKLFF	NA	NA	TRBJ1-4	TRBV4-1
TGTGCCAGCAGTCCGACAGGGGGCGTATTGGGTGAGCAGTTCTTC	CASSPTGGVLGEQFF	NA	TRBD1	TRBJ2-1	TRBV6-2/TRBV6-3
TGTGCCAGCAATCGGCAGGACTATGGCTACACCTTC	CASNRQDYGYTF	NA	NA	TRBJ1-2	TRBV5-6
TGTGCCAGCAGTCTGACAGGGGGCAAAGACTATGGCTACACCTTC	CASSLTGGKDYGYTF	NA	TRBD1	TRBJ1-2	TRBV5-4
TGTGCCAGCAGTTCCCGAGTTGCGGGGTTAACAGATACGCAGTATTTT	CASSSRVAGLTDTQYF	NA	NA	TRBJ2-3	TRBV2
TGTGCCATCCGCAGGGGGGGACAGGGCCATGGCTACACCTTC	CAIRRGGQGHGYTF	NA	TRBD1	TRBJ1-2	TRBV10-3
TGTGCCAGCAGCTTATGGGGGCAAACCTCTAACTATGGCTACACCTTC	CASSLWGQTSNYGYTF	NA	NA	TRBJ1-2	TRBV11-2
TGTGCCAGCAGCTCCGAGGGGGTTAACACCGGGGAGCTGTTTTTT	CASSSEGVNTGELFF	NA	NA	TRBJ2-2	TRBV9
TGTGCCATCAGAGACAGTCTCTCTGGGGCCAACGTCCTGACTTTC	CAIRDSLSGANVLTF	NA	NA	TRBJ2-6	TRBV10-3
TGTGCCAGCAGCTTGCTCCAGGCTTCTGGCTACACCTTC	CASSLLQASGYTF	once	NA	TRBJ1-2	TRBV5-5
TGTGCCAGCAGTTACGGGGGGTCTGGGGCCAACGTCCTGACTTTC	CASSYGGSGANVLTF	NA	NA	TRBJ2-6	TRBV6-2/TRBV6-3
TGTGCCAGCCAAACGGTGGGGGGTGGAACTGAAGCTTTCTTT	CASQTVGGGTEAFF	NA	NA	TRBJ1-1	TRBV7-3
TGTGCCAGCAGCGGTCAGTTGTCGAGGACTGAAGCTTTCTTT	CASSGQLSRTEAFF	NA	NA	TRBJ1-1	TRBV28
TGTGCCAGCAGCCAGGGACAGAACACCGGGGAGCTGTTTTTT	CASSQGQNTGELFF	NA	NA	TRBJ2-2	TRBV28